Below are 10 T cell receptor beta chains sequenced from a single sample in a study of cytomegalovirus exposure and HLA in healthy donors. The primer mix had 60 Vbeta and 13 Jbeta primers. Profiling relied on immunoSEQ multiplex PCR, and the TCRdb table lists in-frame clones only, not all of them. Found here are fewer than 150,000 clones, about 80% of them singletons; the top ten hold 6.2%. The material sequenced was PBMCs. These receptors all come from a woman aged 40 to 50 in good health and CMV-seropositive.

Comments on this clone: At the DNA level, this CDR3 is encoded by other sequences in the same sample as well. The rearrangement uses TRBV7-2 and TRBJ2-7; 7 bases fit TRBD2. Per the germline V gene, CDR1 is SGHTA and CDR2 is FQGNSA. The CDR3 totals 15 residues. V was clipped by 0 bases and J by 0 bases; unmatched bases: 2. CDR3 nucleotides: TGTGCCAGCAGCTTAGCGGGGGGGAGCTCCTACGAGCAGTACTTC. Amino acid sequence: CASSLAGGSSYEQYF. Based on the CDR3 plus reference TRBV7-2 and TRBJ2-7, the full variable domain is GAGVSQSPSNKVTEKGKDVELRCDPISGHTALYWYRQSLGQGLEFLIYFQGNSAPDKSGLPSDRFSAERTGGSVSTLTIQRTQQEDSAVYLCASSLAGGSSYEQYFGPGTRLTVT.

The rearrangement joins TRBV11-3 to TRBJ2-7; TRBD1 is a possible D gene (5 bases). From germline, CDR1 is SGHNT and CDR2 YENEEA. The germline V and J ends were trimmed by 6 bases and 4 bases, with 7 bases remaining between them. There are 11 residues in the CDR3. CDR3 bases: TGTGCCAGCAGTTACAGGTACGAGCAGTACTTC. Its protein is CASSYRYEQYF. The full variable domain, completed using reference TRBV11-3 and TRBJ2-7, is EAGVVQSPRYKIIEKKQPVAFWCNPISGHNTLYWYLQNLGQGPELLIRYENEEAVDDSQLPKDRFSAERLKGVDSTLKIQPAELGDSAVYLCASSYRYEQYFGPGTRLTVT.

V is TRBV6-1 and J is TRBJ1-5, with 8 bases matching TRBD1. V shed 2 bases, J shed 1 base, and the junction held 16 bases outside the gene matches. Germline CDR1 reads MNHNS; CDR2 reads SASEGT. This CDR3 contains 20 residues. CDR3 region: CASSELTVDRVGASNQPQHF. In nucleotides, the CDR3 is TGTGCCAGCAGTGAACTAACCGTGGACAGGGTAGGGGCCAGCAATCAGCCCCAGCATTTT.

The chain employs TRBV12-5 and TRBJ1-1; 12 bases map to TRBD1. The CDR3 has 18 amino acids. After removal of 5 bases from V and 3 bases from J, the junction contained 13 bases not matched to a gene. Germline values: CDR1 LGHNT, CDR2 FRNRAP. Here the CDR3 reads CASGIFGTGGGGDTEAFF. CDR3 in DNA: TGTGCTAGTGGTATCTTCGGGACAGGGGGCGGAGGGGACACTGAAGCTTTCTTT.

This chain links TRBV19 with TRBJ1-2, with D possibly TRBD1 on 5 matching bases. The germline V and J ends were trimmed by 7 bases and 5 bases, with 17 bases remaining between them. The germline V gene has CDR1 LNHDA and CDR2 SQIVND (reference sequence). There are 14 residues in the CDR3. In DNA, the CDR3 is TGTGCCAGTACCCTATCAGGGCGGATGTATGGCTACACCTTC. This sequence encodes CASTLSGRMYGYTF.

This CDR3 is CASRTGSSGNTIYF. The CDR3 bases are TGTGCCAGCAGGACAGGGAGCTCTGGAAACACCATATATTTT. This chain uses TRBV7-9 with TRBJ1-3; 7 nucleotides align to TRBD1. The CDR3 is made up of 14 amino acids. From germline, CDR1 is SEHNR and CDR2 FQNEAQ (reference sequence). V was pared by 6 bases and J by 0 bases, with 2 bases of the junction left unmatched.

The genes are TRBV10-1 and TRBJ2-6; 9 bases line up with TRBD1. Germline assignment: CDR1 WNHNN and CDR2 SYGVQD (reference sequence). J was trimmed by 0 bases and V by 8 bases; bases with no gene match: 8. This CDR3 spans 17 amino acids. Here the CDR3 reads CASVRTGAYSGANVLTF. CDR3 sequence (DNA): TGCGCCAGCGTAAGGACAGGGGCCTACTCTGGGGCCAACGTCCTGACTTTC.

The J gene is TRBJ2-5, the V gene TRBV6-1; D might be TRBD1 (6 bases). Judging by the DNA end, TRBJ2-7 fits better; the J call may be wrong. The CDR3 totals 13 residues. The germline gives CDR1 MNHNS, CDR2 SASEGT. The CDR3, as DNA: TGTGCCAGCACCCGTACAGGGACCTACGAGCAGTACTTC. Protein: CASTRTGTYEQYF.

This clone showed up just once. The chain has TRBV6-1 and TRBJ2-7, with TRBD2 matching over 8 bases. V was clipped by 6 bases and J by 5 bases; unmatched bases: 6. In germline, CDR1 is MNHNS, CDR2 SASEGT. The CDR3 spans 13 residues. The CDR3 spells CASRFRGGDEQYF. CDR3 in DNA: TGTGCCAGCAGGTTCCGGGGGGGTGACGAGCAGTACTTC.

This clone has a handful of counts. This chain links TRBV7-9 with TRBJ2-2, with 7 positions matching TRBD2. The J segment lost 8 bases and the V segment lost 5 bases, leaving 8 bases of the junction unmatched. The CDR3 sequence is 14 residues long. Germline V CDR1 and CDR2: SEHNR, FQNEAQ (reference sequence). The CDR3 sequence is CASSAYPGRGELFF. The CDR3 nucleotides read TGTGCCAGCAGCGCCTACCCCGGGAGGGGGGAGCTGTTTTTT.